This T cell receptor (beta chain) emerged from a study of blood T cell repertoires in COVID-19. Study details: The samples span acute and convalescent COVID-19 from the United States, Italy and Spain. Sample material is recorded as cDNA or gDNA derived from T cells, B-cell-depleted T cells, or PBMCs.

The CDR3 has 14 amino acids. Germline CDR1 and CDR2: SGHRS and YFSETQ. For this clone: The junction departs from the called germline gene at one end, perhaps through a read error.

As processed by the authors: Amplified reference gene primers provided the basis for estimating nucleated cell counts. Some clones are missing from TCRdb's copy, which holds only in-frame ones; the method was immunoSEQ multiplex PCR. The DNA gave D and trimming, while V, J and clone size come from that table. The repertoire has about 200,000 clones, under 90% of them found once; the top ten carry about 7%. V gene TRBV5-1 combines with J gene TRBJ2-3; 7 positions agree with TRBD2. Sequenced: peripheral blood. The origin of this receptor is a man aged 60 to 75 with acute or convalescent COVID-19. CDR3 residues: CASRLGGGTDTQYF. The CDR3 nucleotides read TGCGCCAGCAGATTGGGGGGAGGGACAGATACGCAGTATTTT.